This TCR beta chain was identified in a study of cytomegalovirus exposure and HLA in healthy donors. At the level of the study: One earlier analysis, a look at roughly 180 million T cells, found some 100 million unique TCR beta sequences.

Concerning this clone: The antigen remains undetermined.

It was with 60 Vbeta and 13 Jbeta primers that the PCR ran. Data came from immunoSEQ multiplex PCR; TCRdb stores just in-frame clones and leaves some out. The table includes over 60,000 clones, around 70% detected once. This CDR3 region has 13 residues. In germline, CDR1 is MNHEY, CDR2 SMNVEV (reference sequence). The V segment lost 3 bases and the J segment 4 bases; nucleotides outside the gene matches: 1. General observations from the study: Because they were indistinguishable, some V segments, including TRBV6-2 and TRBV6-3, were excluded. Accurate HLA-A and HLA-B prediction from TCR beta sequences was reported for most subjects.

The receptor was derived from a male donor in good health and CMV-seropositive. Material: PBMCs. This chain links TRBV27 with TRBJ2-7; 9 bases align to TRBD2. The CDR3 DNA sequence: TGTGCCAGCAGTTTTAGCGGGAGTTACGAGCAGTACTTC. Its translation is CASSFSGSYEQYF.